A single sample is the source of the 12 T cell receptor beta chains below, sequenced in a study of cytomegalovirus exposure and HLA in healthy donors. Here immunoSEQ multiplex PCR was the method, and the copy in TCRdb shows in-frame clones only, minus some. The sample has 110,000 to 150,000 clones; 89% are singletons. Sequences were obtained from PBMCs. These receptors came from a woman younger than 35 in good health and CMV-seropositive.

This clone appeared once. This chain connects TRBV6-6 to TRBJ1-2; possible D gene TRBD1, 5 bases. This CDR3 contains 16 residues. V lost 6 bases, J lost 8 bases, and 25 bases lay in between. Germline V gene lookup returns CDR1 MNHNY and CDR2 SVGAGI (reference sequence). CDR3: CASSLLTGGERGGYTF. CDR3 sequence (DNA): TGTGCCAGCAGCCTACTGACGGGGGGGGAGCGTGGGGGCTACACCTTC.

J is TRBJ2-3 and V is TRBV11-3; 10 bases agree with TRBD1. CDR3 size: 17 residues. Germline values: CDR1 SGHNT, CDR2 YENEEA. Trimming at V came to 4 bases and at J to 2 bases, leaving 9 bases not matched to a gene. The CDR3 bases are TGTGCCAGCAGCTCATACCCGGGACAGGGGAACACAGATACGCAGTATTTT. This codes for CASSSYPGQGNTDTQYF.

The rearrangement links TRBV27 to TRBJ2-5; no reliable D call. Per germline, CDR1 MNHEY and CDR2 SMNVEV (reference sequence). Deletions cut 5 bases from V and 5 bases from J, with 15 bases between. The CDR3 loop spans 14 amino acids. The CDR3 protein is CASSPLLSGETQYF. CDR3 DNA: TGTGCCAGCAGTCCCTTGCTATCCGGGGAGACCCAGTACTTC.

V usage is TRBV9 and J usage is TRBJ1-2, with 8 bases identical to TRBD1. The CDR3 loop spans 14 amino acids. Trimming took 3 bases from V and 8 from J; bases not matched to a gene: 9. The germline CDR1 and CDR2 sequences are SGDLS and YYNGEE. The CDR3 bases are TGTGCCAGCAGCGCAACAGGGGGGTCCTGGGGCTACACCTTC. Amino acids: CASSATGGSWGYTF.

This chain joins TRBV7-9 and TRBJ2-6, with a weak D call TRBD1 (6 bases). V lost 3 bases and J 4 bases, leaving 10 bases between the germline ends. The germline CDR1 and CDR2 sequences are SEHNR and FQNEAQ (reference sequence). The CDR3 covers 15 residues. DNA of the CDR3: TGTGCCAGCAGCTTCAGGGGAGCGGGGGCCAACGTCCTGACTTTC. Translation: CASSFRGAGANVLTF.

The genes are TRBV18 and TRBJ2-7; the D is unclear. Germline V lookup: CDR1 KGHSH, CDR2 LQKENI. The V end was cut by 2 bases, the J end by 0 bases, with 8 bases between. This CDR3 spans 14 amino acids. The CDR3 region is CASSPFASSYEQYF. The CDR3 nucleotides are TGTGCCAGCTCACCATTCGCGTCCTCCTACGAGCAGTACTTC. Looking up the rest from reference TRBV18 and TRBJ2-7 gives the full variable domain: NAGVMQNPRHLVRRRGQEARLRCSPMKGHSHVYWYRQLPEEGLKFMVYLQKENIIDESGMPKERFSAEFPKEGPSILRIQQVVRGDSAAYFCASSPFASSYEQYFGPGTRLTVT.

The chain employs TRBV25-1 and TRBJ1-2, with D maybe TRBD1 (6 bases). The V end was cut by 0 bases, the J end by 7 bases, with 12 bases between. CDR3 length equals 14 residues. The germline V gene encodes CDR1 MGHDK and CDR2 SYGVNS. CDR3 sequence (DNA): TGTGCCAGCAGTGAATACCAGGGGACGGGTGGCTACACCTTC. It specifies CASSEYQGTGGYTF.

The rearrangement joins TRBV25-1 to TRBJ2-2; 10 bases are shared with TRBD1. Germline CDR1 is MGHDK and CDR2 is SYGVNS. The CDR3 runs 16 residues. After removal of 3 bases from V and 6 bases from J, the junction contained 7 bases not matched to a gene. The CDR3 DNA follows: TGTGCCAGCAGTGAGTCCGGGACAGGGGTATCCGGGGAGCTGTTTTTT. This translates into CASSESGTGVSGELFF.

This clone has only one observation. The J gene is TRBJ2-3, the V gene TRBV27; 10 nucleotides agree with TRBD2. CDR1 and CDR2 from the germline V gene are MNHEY and SMNVEV (reference sequence). V dropped 2 bases and J dropped 7; count of bases not matched to a gene: 9. CDR3 length: 16 amino acids. The CDR3 protein is CASSLGERGGENTQYF. The CDR3 DNA follows: TGTGCCAGCAGTTTAGGCGAGCGGGGGGGGGAAAATACGCAGTATTTT.

The chain recombines TRBV28 with TRBJ2-7, with 7 bases that match TRBD1. The germline CDR1 and CDR2 sequences are MDHEN and SYDVKM. J lost 2 bases, V lost 6 bases, and 10 bases had no gene match. The CDR3 loop spans 15 amino acids. CDR3 DNA: TGTGCCAGCAGGACCGAGGACAGGTATACCTACGAGCAGTACTTC. It is translated as CASRTEDRYTYEQYF.

The chain uses TRBV27 and TRBJ1-2; no reliable D call. Per the germline V gene, CDR1 is MNHEY and CDR2 is SMNVEV (reference sequence). V lost 8 bases and J 0 bases, leaving 4 bases between the germline ends. The CDR3 sequence is 11 residues long. This CDR3 reads CASGPNYGYTF. CDR3 bases: TGTGCCAGCGGGCCTAACTATGGCTACACCTTC.

The chain has TRBV10-3 and TRBJ1-4; D is perhaps TRBD1 (5 bases). CDR1 and CDR2 from the germline V gene are ENHRY and SYGVKD. With 3 bases removed from V and 16 bases from J, the gap between germline ends came to 12 bases. The CDR3 length is 11 residues. The CDR3 spells CAISDGTSAFF. The CDR3 DNA reads TGTGCCATCAGTGATGGGACTTCGGCGTTTTTT.